These 13 T cell receptor beta chains share one sample of origin, sequenced in a study of tumor-infiltrating lymphocytes in primary liver carcinoma. They got blood RNA out of unsorted whole blood and also pulled out germline DNA. Reverse transcription of roughly 0.5 ug total RNA with a constant-region primer produced TCR beta cDNA. Each TCR beta library was derived from three nested multiplex PCR rounds that employed slightly modified ARM-PCR. A C-beta reverse primer and TRBV1-TRBV30 forward primers served in each of the first two PCR rounds, at 10 cycles apiece. One entry per CDR3 protein, called by TCRdb with MiXCR from the multiplex PCR reads. The data contain 320,000 or so distinct CDR3 sequences, about 62% of them singletons. The sequenced sample consisted of peripheral blood. The receptors come from a man aged 35-49 years with primary liver carcinoma and hepatitis B virus infection.

V is TRBV6-1 and J is TRBJ2-3; D may match TRBD1 or TRBD2 (5 bases each). Germline-derived CDR1 and CDR2 are MNHNS and SASEGT. V lost 7 bases to trimming and J lost 3 bases, with 17 bases between them. The CDR3 is made up of 15 amino acids. CDR3 nucleotide sequence: TGTGCCAGCAAGGAGAGGGGCTATAGAACAGATACGCAGTATTTT. This codes for CASKERGYRTDTQYF.

Turning to this clonotype: Because the CDR3 is missing its conserved closing phenylalanine or tryptophan, this is likely a read error. The chain is built from TRBV4-3 and TRBJ2-5; 12 bases fit TRBD2. The CDR3 loop spans 17 amino acids. Germline-derived CDR1 and CDR2 are LGHNA and YSLEER. The CDR3 reads CASSQAASGRALETQYS. In DNA, the CDR3 is TGCGCGAGCAGCCAAGCGGCTAGCGGGAGGGCCCTGGAGACCCAGTACTCC.

This clonotype was recorded only once. Given a much more abundant clone one base away, this may be a read error. J is TRBJ1-4 and V is TRBV10-3; D is ambiguous. The CDR3 runs to 13 residues. The V and J ends lost 7 bases and 5 bases respectively, with 11 bases between them. Per the germline V gene, CDR1 is ENHRY and CDR2 is SYGVKD. The CDR3 coding sequence is TGTGCCATCAAGCCCTGGACGAATGAAAAACTGTTTTTT. This codes for CAIKPWTNEKLFF.

Of note for this clonotype: Being one base from a much bigger clone, this may be a read error. V and J are TRBV4-1 and TRBJ2-1; D remains ambiguous. Germline V gene lookup returns CDR1 MGHRA and CDR2 YSYEKL. The CDR3 contains 16 residues. The CDR3 region is CASSQDLVSSYNEQLF. CDR3 DNA: TGCGCCAGCAGCCAAGATCTCGTGTCCTCCTACAATGAGCAGCTCTTC.

This clonotype was detected ten times or more. This chain connects TRBV6-5 to TRBJ2-5, with no clear D. Looked up from germline, CDR1 is MNHEY and CDR2 is SVGAGI. The CDR3 covers 13 residues. V lost 2 bases, J lost 0 bases, and 4 bases lay in between. DNA of the CDR3: TGTGCCAGCAGTTACAGTAACCAAGAGACCCAGTACTTC. Translation: CASSYSNQETQYF.

The rearrangement uses TRBV5-1 and TRBJ2-7; 8 bases fit TRBD2. The CDR3 runs to 16 residues. CDR1 is SGHRS, CDR2 YFSETQ, per germline. With 4 bases clipped from V and 5 bases from J, the junction kept 14 bases outside the gene matches. CDR3 bases: TGCGCCAGCAGCCCGGCAAAGGGGACTAGTCGGGACGAGCAGTACTTC. Protein sequence: CASSPAKGTSRDEQYF.

This clonotype was observed a single time. This chain uses TRBV5-1 with TRBJ1-2; no firm D call. V lost 0 bases and J 4 bases, leaving 10 bases between the germline ends. CDR1 and CDR2 (germline): SGHRS, YFSETQ. This CDR3 spans 14 amino acids. CDR3 DNA sequence: TGCGCCAGCAGCTTGGGCGGCATGAGCTATGGCTACACCTTC. Translating it yields CASSLGGMSYGYTF.

As concerns this clonotype: This clone may be a read error of a much larger clone one base away. The rearrangement uses TRBV12-3 or TRBV12-4 and TRBJ2-5, with D perhaps matching TRBD1 (9 bases). The CDR3 extends over 15 amino acids. The CDR3 DNA sequence: TGTACCAGCAGTTTAGCGGGGACAGGGCAAGAGACCCAGTACTTC. Its protein product is CTSSLAGTGQETQYF.

This clonotype showed up many times. V and J are TRBV6-1 and TRBJ1-4; maybe TRBD1 (6 bases). The CDR3 covers 18 residues. Germline V CDR1 and CDR2: MNHNS, SASEGT. Trimming cost V 2 bases and J 5 bases, with 21 bases left between them. The CDR3 sequence is CASSERIVGSTGNEKLFF. The CDR3 nucleotides are TGTGCCAGCAGTGAAAGGATAGTGGGGTCGACAGGAAATGAAAAACTGTTTTTT.

The count of this clonotype is one. This sequence may be a read error, since a much larger clone differs from it by one base. The chain joins TRBV6-2 or TRBV6-3 to TRBJ1-5; TRBD1 matches at 7 bases. Germline V gene sequence: CDR1 MNHEY, CDR2 SVGEGT. The CDR3 is 14 amino acids. This chain's CDR3 is CDSSRRQGDQPQHF. DNA of the CDR3: TGTGACAGCAGTCGCCGACAGGGAGATCAGCCCCAGCATTTT.

This clonotype has just one count. This clone may be a read error of a much larger clone one base away. The rearrangement uses TRBV6-5 and TRBJ2-7; the match to TRBD1 covers 7 bases. The CDR3 covers 14 residues. Germline V gene data show CDR1 as MNHEY and CDR2 as SVGAGI. The CDR3: CASSSRDSTYEQCF. In DNA form, the CDR3 reads TGTGCCAGCAGTTCCAGGGACAGCACCTACGAGCAGTGCTTC.

Turning to this clonotype: Lacking the conserved final phenylalanine or tryptophan, this CDR3 likely reflects a read error. J is TRBJ2-1 and V is TRBV14; no firm D call. Germline loops: CDR1 SGHDN, CDR2 FVKESK. Trimming shortened V by 0 bases and J by 9 bases, and 3 bases separated the two germline ends. The length of the CDR3 is 11 residues. The CDR3 coding sequence is TGTGCCAGCAGCCAAGATATTGAGCAGTTCTTA. Protein product: CASSQDIEQFL.

On this clonotype itself: Its ends do not fully match the called genes, so a read error is possible. The CDR3 sequence is CTSSYQGGDTDTRYF. CDR3 sequence (DNA): TGTACCAGCAGTTACCAAGGAGGGGACACAGATACGCGGTATTTT. This chain uses TRBV6-2 or TRBV6-3 with TRBJ2-3; D may be TRBD1 or TRBD2 (6 bases each). Germline V gene sequence: CDR1 MNHEY, CDR2 SVGEGT. The CDR3 extends over 15 amino acids.